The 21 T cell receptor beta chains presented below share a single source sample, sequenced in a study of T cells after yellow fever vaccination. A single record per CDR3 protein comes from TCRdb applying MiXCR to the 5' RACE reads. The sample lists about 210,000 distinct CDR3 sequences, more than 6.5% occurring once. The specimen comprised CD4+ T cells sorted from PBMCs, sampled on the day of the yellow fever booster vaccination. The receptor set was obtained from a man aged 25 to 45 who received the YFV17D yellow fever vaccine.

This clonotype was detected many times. The CDR3 DNA is TGTGCCAGCAGCCAAGGTTTTGGCGGGAGGCTCCAAGAGACCCAGTACTTC. This encodes CASSQGFGGRLQETQYF. V usage is TRBV3-1 and J usage is TRBJ2-5; 8 bases map to TRBD2. The CDR3 spans 17 residues. CDR1 and CDR2 from the germline V gene are LGHDT and YNNKEL (reference sequence). Trimming cost V 1 base and J 1 base; bases outside gene matches: 8.

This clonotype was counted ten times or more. The CDR3 DNA is TGTGCCAGCAGTCTAACAGGGATGAACACTGAAGCTTTCTTT. It is translated as CASSLTGMNTEAFF. The chain has TRBV25-1 and TRBJ1-1, with a weak D call TRBD1 (6 bases). The germline gives CDR1 MGHDK, CDR2 SYGVNS. V was cut by 5 bases and J by 0 bases, with 10 bases left in between. The CDR3 has 14 residues. Using reference TRBV25-1 and TRBJ1-1 for the parts outside the CDR3, the full variable domain is EADIYQTPRYLVIGTGKKITLECSQTMGHDKMYWYQQDPGMELHLIHYSYGVNSTEKGDLSSESTVSRIRTEHFPLTLESARPSHTSQYLCASSLTGMNTEAFFGQGTRLTVV.

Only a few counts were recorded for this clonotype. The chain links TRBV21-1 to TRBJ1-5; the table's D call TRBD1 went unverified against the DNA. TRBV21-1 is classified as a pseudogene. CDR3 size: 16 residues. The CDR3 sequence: CASSKVEGNSNQPQHF. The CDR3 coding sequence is TGTGCCAGCAGCAAAGTTGAGGGGAATAGCAATCAGCCCCAGCATTTT.

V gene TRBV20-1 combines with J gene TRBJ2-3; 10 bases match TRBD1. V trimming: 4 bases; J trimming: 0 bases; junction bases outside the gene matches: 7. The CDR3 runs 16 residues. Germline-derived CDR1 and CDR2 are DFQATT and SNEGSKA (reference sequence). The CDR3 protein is CSATKRQGASTDTQYF. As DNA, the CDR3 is TGCAGTGCTACAAAGAGACAGGGGGCCAGCACAGATACGCAGTATTTT.

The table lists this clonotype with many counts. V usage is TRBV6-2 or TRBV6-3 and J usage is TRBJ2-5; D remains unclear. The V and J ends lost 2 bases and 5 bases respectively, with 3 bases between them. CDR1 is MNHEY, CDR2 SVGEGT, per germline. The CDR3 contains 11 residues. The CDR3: CASSYGETQYF. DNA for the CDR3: TGTGCCAGCAGTTACGGGGAGACCCAGTACTTC.

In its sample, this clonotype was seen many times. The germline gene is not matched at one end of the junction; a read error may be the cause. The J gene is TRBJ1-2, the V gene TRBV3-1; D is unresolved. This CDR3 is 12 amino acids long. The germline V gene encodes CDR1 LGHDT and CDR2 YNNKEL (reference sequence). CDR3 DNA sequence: TGTGCCAGCAGCCAAGGTTCGGGAATAACCAGCTTC. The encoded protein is CASSQGSGITSF.

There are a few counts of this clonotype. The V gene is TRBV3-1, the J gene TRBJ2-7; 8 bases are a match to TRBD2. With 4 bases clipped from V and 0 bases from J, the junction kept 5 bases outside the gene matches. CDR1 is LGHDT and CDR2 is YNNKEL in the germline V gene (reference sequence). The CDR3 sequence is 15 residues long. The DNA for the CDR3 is TGTGCCAGCAGCCTTGCGGGAGGCCCCTCCTACGAGCAGTACTTC. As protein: CASSLAGGPSYEQYF.

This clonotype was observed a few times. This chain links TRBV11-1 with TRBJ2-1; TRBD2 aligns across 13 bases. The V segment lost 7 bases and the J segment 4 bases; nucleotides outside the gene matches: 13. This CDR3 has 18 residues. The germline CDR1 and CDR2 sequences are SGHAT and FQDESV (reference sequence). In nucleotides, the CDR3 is TGTGCCAGCACCACACCGGGACTAGCGGGATCGCGGTACAATGAGCAGTTCTTC. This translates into CASTTPGLAGSRYNEQFF.

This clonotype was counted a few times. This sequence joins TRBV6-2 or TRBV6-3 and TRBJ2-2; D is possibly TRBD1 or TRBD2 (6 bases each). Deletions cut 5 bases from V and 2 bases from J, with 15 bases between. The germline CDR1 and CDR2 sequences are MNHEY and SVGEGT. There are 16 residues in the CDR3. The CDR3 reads CASSPPGGTNTGELFF. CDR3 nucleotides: TGTGCCAGCAGTCCACCTGGCGGGACAAACACCGGGGAGCTGTTTTTT.

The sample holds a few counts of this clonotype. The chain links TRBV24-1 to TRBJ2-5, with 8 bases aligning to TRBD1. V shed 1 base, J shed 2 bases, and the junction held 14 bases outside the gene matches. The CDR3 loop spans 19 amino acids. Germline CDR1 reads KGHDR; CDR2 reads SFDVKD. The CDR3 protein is CATSDFGSGGASVQETQYF. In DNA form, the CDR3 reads TGTGCCACCAGTGATTTTGGGTCAGGGGGCGCCTCGGTACAAGAGACCCAGTACTTC.

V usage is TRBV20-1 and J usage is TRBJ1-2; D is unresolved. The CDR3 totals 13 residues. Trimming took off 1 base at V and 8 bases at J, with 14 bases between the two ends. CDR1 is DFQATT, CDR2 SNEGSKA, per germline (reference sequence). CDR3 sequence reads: CSARGGLMGGYTF. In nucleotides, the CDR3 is TGCAGTGCTAGAGGAGGTTTGATGGGCGGCTACACCTTC.

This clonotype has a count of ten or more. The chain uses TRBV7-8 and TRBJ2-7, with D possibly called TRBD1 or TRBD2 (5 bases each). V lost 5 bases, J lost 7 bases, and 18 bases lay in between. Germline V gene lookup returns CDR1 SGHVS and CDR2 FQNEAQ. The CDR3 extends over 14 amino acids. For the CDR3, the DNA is TGTGCCAGCAGCAAGGGACCGGCGTGGGTTGAGCAGTACTTC. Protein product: CASSKGPAWVEQYF.

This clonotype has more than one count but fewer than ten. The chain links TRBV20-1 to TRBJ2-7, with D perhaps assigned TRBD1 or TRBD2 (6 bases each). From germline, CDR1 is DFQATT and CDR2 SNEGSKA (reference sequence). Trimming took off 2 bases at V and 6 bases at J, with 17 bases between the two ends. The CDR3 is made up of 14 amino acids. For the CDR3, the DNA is TGCAGTGCTAGACGACTGAAAGGGGGGCCCGAGCAGTACTTC. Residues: CSARRLKGGPEQYF.

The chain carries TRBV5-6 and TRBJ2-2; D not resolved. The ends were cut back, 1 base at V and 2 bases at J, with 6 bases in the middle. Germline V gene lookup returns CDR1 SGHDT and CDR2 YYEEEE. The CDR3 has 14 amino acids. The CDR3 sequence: CASSLNINTGELFF. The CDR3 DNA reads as TGTGCCAGCAGCTTGAACATCAACACCGGGGAGCTGTTTTTT.

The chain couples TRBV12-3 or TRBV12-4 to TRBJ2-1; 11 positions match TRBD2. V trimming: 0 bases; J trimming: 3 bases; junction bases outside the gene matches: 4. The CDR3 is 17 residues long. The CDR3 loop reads CASSLALAGGVYNEQFF. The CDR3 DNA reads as TGTGCCAGCAGTTTAGCGCTAGCGGGAGGAGTCTACAATGAGCAGTTCTTC.

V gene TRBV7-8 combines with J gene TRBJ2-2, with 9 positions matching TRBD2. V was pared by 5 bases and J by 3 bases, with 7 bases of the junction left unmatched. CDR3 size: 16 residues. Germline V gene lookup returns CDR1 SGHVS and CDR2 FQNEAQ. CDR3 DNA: TGTGCCAGCAGCCAGCGGGTAGCGGGGGACACCGGGGAGCTGTTTTTT. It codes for CASSQRVAGDTGELFF.

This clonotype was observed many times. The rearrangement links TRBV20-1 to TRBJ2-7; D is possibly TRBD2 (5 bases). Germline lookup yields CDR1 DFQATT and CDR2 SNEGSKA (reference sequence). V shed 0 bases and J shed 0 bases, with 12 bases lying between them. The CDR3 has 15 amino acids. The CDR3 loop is CSARDSEKSSYEQYF. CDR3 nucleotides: TGCAGTGCTAGAGATAGCGAGAAGAGCTCCTACGAGCAGTACTTC.

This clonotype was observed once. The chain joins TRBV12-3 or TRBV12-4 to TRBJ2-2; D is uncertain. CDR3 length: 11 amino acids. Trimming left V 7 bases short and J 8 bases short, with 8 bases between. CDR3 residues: CASIFTGELFF. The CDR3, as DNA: TGTGCCAGCATATTCACTGGGGAGCTGTTTTTT.

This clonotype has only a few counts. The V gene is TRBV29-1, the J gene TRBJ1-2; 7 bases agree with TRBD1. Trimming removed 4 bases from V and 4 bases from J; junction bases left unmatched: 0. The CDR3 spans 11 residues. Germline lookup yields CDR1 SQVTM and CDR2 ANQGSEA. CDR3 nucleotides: TGCAGCGTTGGGGACAGCTATGGCTACACCTTC. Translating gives CSVGDSYGYTF.

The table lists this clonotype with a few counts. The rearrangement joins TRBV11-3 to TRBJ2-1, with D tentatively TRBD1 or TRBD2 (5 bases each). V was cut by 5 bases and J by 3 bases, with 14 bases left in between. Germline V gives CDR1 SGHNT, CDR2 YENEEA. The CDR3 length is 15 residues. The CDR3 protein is CASSRTNAGYNEQFF. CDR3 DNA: TGTGCCAGCAGCAGGACAAATGCGGGCTACAATGAGCAGTTCTTC. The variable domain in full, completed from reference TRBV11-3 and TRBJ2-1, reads EAGVVQSPRYKIIEKKQPVAFWCNPISGHNTLYWYLQNLGQGPELLIRYENEEAVDDSQLPKDRFSAERLKGVDSTLKIQPAELGDSAVYLCASSRTNAGYNEQFFGPGTRLTVL.

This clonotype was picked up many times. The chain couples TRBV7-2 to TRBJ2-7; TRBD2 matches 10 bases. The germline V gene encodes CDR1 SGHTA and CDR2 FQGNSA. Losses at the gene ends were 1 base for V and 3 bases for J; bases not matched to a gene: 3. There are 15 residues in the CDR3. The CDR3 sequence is CASSLVAGGVYEQYF. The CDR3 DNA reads TGTGCCAGCAGCTTAGTAGCGGGAGGTGTCTACGAGCAGTACTTC.